This TCR beta chain is drawn from a study of cytotoxic CD8 clonotypes in ibrutinib-treated CLL. Study details: Response samples were drawn at a median of roughly 13 months of treatment, range 6 to 36.

V lost 4 bases and J lost 7, with 17 bases in between. Germline V gene lookup returns CDR1 KGHSH and CDR2 LQKENI. This CDR3 has 15 amino acids. Libraries were prepared by immunoSEQ multiplex PCR; TCRdb keeps only in-frame clonotypes and omits some of them. The table shows approximately 340,000 clones, with 67% occurring only once. The chain employs TRBV18 and TRBJ2-4; D might be TRBD2 (5 bases). The source of this sequence is a human donor with chronic lymphocytic leukemia. The material sequenced was PBMCs, taken after 36 months of ibrutinib treatment. The DNA of the CDR3 is TGTGCCAGCTCACACACCGGACTTGATCCCAACATTCAGTACTTC. Residues: CASSHTGLDPNIQYF.